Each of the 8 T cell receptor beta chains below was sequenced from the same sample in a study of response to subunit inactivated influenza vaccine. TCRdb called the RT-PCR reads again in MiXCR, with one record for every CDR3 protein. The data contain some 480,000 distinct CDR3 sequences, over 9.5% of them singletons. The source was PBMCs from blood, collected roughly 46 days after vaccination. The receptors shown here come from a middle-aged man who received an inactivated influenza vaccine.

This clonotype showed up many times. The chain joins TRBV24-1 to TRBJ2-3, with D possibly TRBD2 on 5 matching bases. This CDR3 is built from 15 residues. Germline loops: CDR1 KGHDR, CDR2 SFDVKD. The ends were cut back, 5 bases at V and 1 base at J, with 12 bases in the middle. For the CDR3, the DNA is TGTGCCACCAGTGGGCTCGGAGCGGGCACAGATACGCAGTATTTT. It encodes CATSGLGAGTDTQYF.

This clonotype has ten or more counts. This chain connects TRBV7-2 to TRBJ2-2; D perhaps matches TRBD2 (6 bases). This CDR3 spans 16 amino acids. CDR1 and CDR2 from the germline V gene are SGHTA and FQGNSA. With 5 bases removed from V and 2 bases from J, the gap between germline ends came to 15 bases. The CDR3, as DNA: TGTGCCAGCAGCCCCGGGTCTAGCGTTAACACCGGGGAGCTGTTTTTT. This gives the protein CASSPGSSVNTGELFF. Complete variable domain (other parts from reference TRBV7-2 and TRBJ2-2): GAGVSQSPSNKVTEKGKDVELRCDPISGHTALYWYRQSLGQGLEFLIYFQGNSAPDKSGLPSDRFSAERTGGSVSTLTIQRTQQEDSAVYLCASSPGSSVNTGELFFGEGSRLTVL.

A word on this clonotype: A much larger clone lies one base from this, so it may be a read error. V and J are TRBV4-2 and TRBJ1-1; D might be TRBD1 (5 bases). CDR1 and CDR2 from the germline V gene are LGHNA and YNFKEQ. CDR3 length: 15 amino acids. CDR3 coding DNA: TGTGTCAGCAGCCAAACGACAGCATTTCGCACTGAAGCTTTCTTT. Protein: CVSSQTTAFRTEAFF.

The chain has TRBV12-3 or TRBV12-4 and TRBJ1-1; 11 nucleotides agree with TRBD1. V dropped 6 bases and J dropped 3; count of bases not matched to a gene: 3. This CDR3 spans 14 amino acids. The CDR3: CASRADRGHTEAFF. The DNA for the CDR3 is TGTGCCAGCAGGGCGGACAGGGGGCACACTGAAGCTTTCTTT.

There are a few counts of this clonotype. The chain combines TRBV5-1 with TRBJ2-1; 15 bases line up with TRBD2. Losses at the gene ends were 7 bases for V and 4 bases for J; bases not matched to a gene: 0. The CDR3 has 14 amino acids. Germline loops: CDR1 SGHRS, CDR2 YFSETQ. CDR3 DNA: TGCGCCAGCGGACTAGCGGGGGGGTACAATGAGCAGTTCTTC. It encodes CASGLAGGYNEQFF.

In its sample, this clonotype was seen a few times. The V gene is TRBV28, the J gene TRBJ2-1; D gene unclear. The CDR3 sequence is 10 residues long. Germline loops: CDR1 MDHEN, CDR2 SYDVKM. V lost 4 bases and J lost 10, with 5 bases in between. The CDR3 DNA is TGTGCCAGCAGTTCGAGGGAGCAGTTCTTC. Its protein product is CASSSREQFF. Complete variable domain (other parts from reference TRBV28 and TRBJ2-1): DVKVTQSSRYLVKRTGEKVFLECVQDMDHENMFWYRQDPGLGLRLIYFSYDVKMKEKGDIPEGYSVSREKKERFSLILESASTNQTSMYLCASSSREQFFGPGTRLTVL.

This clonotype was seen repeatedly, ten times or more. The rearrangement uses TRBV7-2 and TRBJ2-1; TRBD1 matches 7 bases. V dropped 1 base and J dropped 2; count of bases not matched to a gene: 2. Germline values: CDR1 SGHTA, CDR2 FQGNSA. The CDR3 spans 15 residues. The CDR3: CASSLVGTAYNEQFF. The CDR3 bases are TGTGCCAGCAGCTTAGTGGGGACAGCCTACAATGAGCAGTTCTTC.

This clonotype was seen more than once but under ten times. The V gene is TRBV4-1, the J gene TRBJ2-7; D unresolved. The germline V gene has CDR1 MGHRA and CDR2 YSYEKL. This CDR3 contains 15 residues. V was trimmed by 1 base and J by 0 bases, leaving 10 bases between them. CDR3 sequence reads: CASSQGRSSSYEQYF. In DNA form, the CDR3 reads TGCGCCAGCAGCCAAGGACGGTCAAGCTCCTACGAGCAGTACTTC.